This is a list of T cell receptor beta chains from one sample in a study of T-cell reconstitution after alpha-beta-depleted transplantation in children. One entry per CDR3 protein results from TCRdb running MiXCR on the PCR reads. The data hold fewer than 400,000 distinct CDR3 sequences, with about a quarter observed a single time. The sequenced sample was PBMCs, mostly from graft donor cells, obtained 180 days after TCRalphabeta/CD19-depleted stem cell transplant. The origin of the receptors is a male patient aged 10 to 17 who had a stem cell transplant for acute lymphoblastic leukemia, so the T cells may come from the graft donor. CDR3s include the opening cysteine and the closing phenylalanine or tryptophan. Each record gives: CDR3 protein, CDR3 DNA, J gene, V gene, CDR3 length, D gene, clone size. A D gene is named only where the DNA matches it firmly. Clone size is stated in some rows and not others, as once, few, many or a class when expanded.

CDR3: CASSQGTSSGQETQYF
DNA: TGTGCCAGCAGCCAAGGAACCTCTAGCGGCCAAGAGACCCAGTACTTC
J: TRBJ2-5
V: TRBV4-2
length: 16
D: TRBD2
size: .

CDR3: CASSPRWTAPGTYGYTF
DNA: TGTGCCAGCAGTCCGCGATGGACAGCCCCGGGGACCTATGGCTACACCTTC
J: TRBJ1-2
V: TRBV6-2/TRBV6-3
length: 17
D: .
size: .

CDR3: CASSLGGQLWAYEQYF
DNA: TGTGCCAGCAGCTTAGGAGGACAGTTGTGGGCCTACGAGCAGTACTTC
J: TRBJ2-7
V: TRBV11-3
length: 16
D: .
size: .

CDR3: CASTLGRDSGAEAFF
DNA: TGTGCCAGCACCTTAGGACGGGACAGTGGCGCTGAAGCTTTCTTT
J: TRBJ1-1
V: TRBV9
length: 15
D: TRBD1
size: .

CDR3: CASSEDRRNQPQHF
DNA: TGTGCCAGCAGCGAAGACAGGCGCAATCAGCCCCAGCATTTT
J: TRBJ1-5
V: TRBV7-9
length: 14
D: .
size: .

CDR3: CASSRAARDRGTGELFF
DNA: TGCGCCAGCAGCCGCGCTGCAAGGGACAGGGGGACCGGGGAGCTGTTTTTT
J: TRBJ2-2
V: TRBV4-1
length: 17
D: TRBD1
size: few

CDR3: CASGGDVLTF
DNA: TGTGCCAGCGGGGGGGACGTCCTGACTTTC
J: TRBJ2-6
V: TRBV12-3/TRBV12-4
length: 10
D: TRBD2
size: .

CDR3: CSARRQGMDYGYTF
DNA: TGCAGTGCTAGAAGACAGGGAATGGACTATGGCTACACCTTC
J: TRBJ1-2
V: TRBV20-1
length: 14
D: TRBD1
size: .

CDR3: CASSLSEGYGQYF
DNA: TGTGCCAGCAGTTTATCGGAGGGATACGGGCAGTACTTC
J: TRBJ2-7
V: TRBV27
length: 13
D: .
size: .

CDR3: CASSKDAGAPFQETQYF
DNA: TGTGCCAGCAGCAAAGATGCGGGAGCTCCCTTTCAAGAGACCCAGTACTTC
J: TRBJ2-5
V: TRBV21-1
length: 17
D: .
size: few

CDR3: CASRAQKTSGRSYEQYF
DNA: TGTGCCAGCAGGGCACAGAAGACTAGCGGGAGGTCTTACGAGCAGTACTTC
J: TRBJ2-7
V: TRBV2
length: 17
D: TRBD2
size: .

CDR3: CASSLSTQTGSPLHF
DNA: TGCGCCAGCAGCTTGTCCACCCAAACGGGCTCACCCCTCCACTTT
J: TRBJ1-6
V: TRBV5-1
length: 15
D: .
size: many

CDR3: CASNIGQGADGYTF
DNA: TGTGCCAGCAACATAGGACAGGGGGCGGATGGCTACACCTTC
J: TRBJ1-2
V: TRBV7-6
length: 14
D: TRBD1
size: .

CDR3: CSVEGVNKGGSPLHF
DNA: TGCAGCGTTGAAGGGGTGAACAAAGGAGGGTCACCCCTCCACTTT
J: TRBJ1-6
V: TRBV29-1
length: 15
D: .
size: few

CDR3: CASIPRTPANYGYTF
DNA: TGTGCCAGCATCCCCAGGACTCCAGCTAACTATGGCTACACCTTC
J: TRBJ1-2
V: TRBV28
length: 15
D: .
size: .

CDR3: CASRGTSVYNEQFF
DNA: TGTGCCAGCAGGGGGACTAGTGTCTACAATGAGCAGTTCTTC
J: TRBJ2-1
V: TRBV2
length: 14
D: TRBD2
size: few

CDR3: CASSEAGLAYEQYF
DNA: TGTGCCAGCTCAGAGGCAGGGTTAGCCTACGAGCAGTACTTC
J: TRBJ2-7
V: TRBV18
length: 14
D: .
size: .

CDR3: CASSRLAGNTGELFF
DNA: TGTGCCAGCAGCCGACTAGCGGGAAACACCGGGGAGCTGTTTTTT
J: TRBJ2-2
V: TRBV7-9
length: 15
D: TRBD2
size: .

CDR3: CSARDGQGKADTQYF
DNA: TGCAGTGCTAGAGACGGACAGGGAAAGGCAGATACGCAGTATTTT
J: TRBJ2-3
V: TRBV20-1
length: 15
D: TRBD1
size: .

CDR3: CASSFRTTVLAKNIQYF
DNA: TGCGCCAGCAGCTTTCGGACGACAGTCCTAGCCAAAAACATTCAGTACTTC
J: TRBJ2-4
V: TRBV5-1
length: 17
D: .
size: few

CDR3: CASSASLWGSADTQYF
DNA: TGTGCCAGCAGCGCTAGTTTATGGGGGAGCGCAGATACGCAGTATTTT
J: TRBJ2-3
V: TRBV7-6
length: 16
D: .
size: few

CDR3: CASSLRDSTGHSEAFF
DNA: TGCGCCAGCAGCTTGAGGGACTCGACAGGGCACTCTGAAGCTTTCTTT
J: TRBJ1-1
V: TRBV5-1
length: 16
D: TRBD1
size: few

CDR3: CASSWGLAGRVRDNEQFF
DNA: TGTGCCAGCAGTTGGGGACTAGCGGGAAGGGTACGCGACAATGAGCAGTTCTTC
J: TRBJ2-1
V: TRBV12-3/TRBV12-4
length: 18
D: TRBD2
size: few

CDR3: CSARTSGRDTQYF
DNA: TGCAGCGCGAGGACTAGCGGGAGAGATACGCAGTATTTT
J: TRBJ2-3
V: TRBV29-1
length: 13
D: TRBD2
size: .

CDR3: CASSKGSGANVLTF
DNA: TGTGCCAGCAGTAAGGGCTCTGGGGCCAACGTCCTGACTTTC
J: TRBJ2-6
V: TRBV25-1
length: 14
D: .
size: .

CDR3: CASSLLATNYEQYF
DNA: TGCGCCAGCAGCTTGTTAGCGACCAACTACGAGCAGTACTTC
J: TRBJ2-7
V: TRBV5-1
length: 14
D: .
size: many

CDR3: CASSPWGTGVQTEAFF
DNA: TGTGCCAGCAGCCCTTGGGGGACAGGGGTTCAGACTGAAGCTTTCTTT
J: TRBJ1-1
V: TRBV9
length: 16
D: TRBD1
size: .

CDR3: CASSRLAGHNEQFF
DNA: TGTGCCAGCTCCCGACTAGCGGGACACAATGAGCAGTTCTTC
J: TRBJ2-1
V: TRBV2
length: 14
D: TRBD2
size: .

CDR3: CAIGRDRVSDEQFF
DNA: TGTGCCATCGGCCGGGACAGGGTCTCGGATGAGCAGTTCTTC
J: TRBJ2-1
V: TRBV10-3
length: 14
D: TRBD1
size: .

CDR3: CASSTGTSGISEQFF
DNA: TGCGCCAGCAGCACCGGGACTAGCGGGATCAGTGAGCAGTTCTTC
J: TRBJ2-1
V: TRBV5-1
length: 15
D: TRBD2
size: .

CDR3: CSGMAGLSTDTQYF
DNA: TGCAGCGGGATGGCGGGGCTAAGCACAGATACGCAGTATTTT
J: TRBJ2-3
V: TRBV29-1
length: 14
D: .
size: .

CDR3: CASSLVRGAYEQYF
DNA: TGCGCCAGCAGCTTGGTGCGCGGGGCCTACGAGCAGTACTTC
J: TRBJ2-7
V: TRBV5-1
length: 14
D: .
size: many

CDR3: CASSPPGHNSGNTIYF
DNA: TGTGCCAGCTCACCACCGGGACACAACTCTGGAAACACCATATATTTT
J: TRBJ1-3
V: TRBV18
length: 16
D: .
size: .

CDR3: CASSFTNTGELFF
DNA: TGTGCCAGCAGCTTCACGAACACCGGGGAGCTGTTTTTT
J: TRBJ2-2
V: TRBV7-3
length: 13
D: .
size: .

CDR3: CASSVEDGSNEKLFF
DNA: TGTGCCAGCAGCGTAGAAGACGGCTCTAATGAAAAACTGTTTTTT
J: TRBJ1-4
V: TRBV9
length: 15
D: .
size: .

CDR3: CASSPGTGRVNTQYF
DNA: TGTGCCAGCTCACCGGGGACAGGGAGAGTGAATACGCAGTATTTT
J: TRBJ2-3
V: TRBV18
length: 15
D: TRBD1
size: .

CDR3: CSALEGLWDSHLPTYGYTF
DNA: TGCAGTGCTCTAGAAGGATTATGGGACAGCCACTTGCCGACCTATGGCTACACCTTC
J: TRBJ1-2
V: TRBV20-1
length: 19
D: TRBD1
size: few

CDR3: CASRGDGNTEAFF
DNA: TGTGCCAGCAGAGGGGATGGGAACACTGAAGCTTTCTTT
J: TRBJ1-1
V: TRBV27
length: 13
D: .
size: .

CDR3: CASSPGLAGAGGELFF
DNA: TGTGCCAGCAGCCCGGGACTAGCGGGAGCAGGGGGGGAGCTGTTTTTT
J: TRBJ2-2
V: TRBV9
length: 16
D: TRBD2
size: few

CDR3: CASSFQAYKANEKLFF
DNA: TGTGCCAGCAGCTTCCAAGCCTATAAGGCTAATGAAAAACTGTTTTTT
J: TRBJ1-4
V: TRBV11-2
length: 16
D: .
size: .

CDR3: CSARGGTSGHYEQYF
DNA: TGCAGTGCTAGAGGCGGGACTAGCGGACACTACGAGCAGTACTTC
J: TRBJ2-7
V: TRBV20-1
length: 15
D: TRBD2
size: few

CDR3: CATSLGPGADTQYF
DNA: TGTGCCACCAGTTTAGGTCCGGGGGCAGATACGCAGTATTTT
J: TRBJ2-3
V: TRBV27
length: 14
D: .
size: few

CDR3: CSVEHRGTYGAQYF
DNA: TGCAGCGTTGAACACCGCGGGACTTACGGAGCCCAGTACTTC
J: TRBJ2-5
V: TRBV29-1
length: 14
D: .
size: few

CDR3: CASSLLGLAGVDTQYF
DNA: TGTGCCAGCAGCTTACTCGGACTAGCGGGAGTAGATACGCAGTATTTT
J: TRBJ2-3
V: TRBV5-6
length: 16
D: TRBD2
size: many

CDR3: CASSPDQRTYEQYF
DNA: TGTGCCAGCAGTCCAGACCAGAGAACCTACGAGCAGTACTTC
J: TRBJ2-7
V: TRBV12-3/TRBV12-4
length: 14
D: .
size: many

CDR3: CASSLRARGATNEKLFF
DNA: TGTGCCAGCAGTTTACGTGCCAGGGGTGCCACTAATGAAAAACTGTTTTTT
J: TRBJ1-4
V: TRBV12-3/TRBV12-4
length: 17
D: .
size: .

CDR3: CASRQRANTGELFF
DNA: TGTGCCAGCCGCCAGCGGGCGAACACCGGGGAGCTGTTTTTT
J: TRBJ2-2
V: TRBV7-3
length: 14
D: .
size: .

CDR3: CASSLDMRNTEAFF
DNA: TGTGCCAGCAGCTTGGATATGAGGAACACTGAAGCTTTCTTT
J: TRBJ1-1
V: TRBV5-6
length: 14
D: .
size: .

CDR3: CSALWGTEAFF
DNA: TGCAGTGCTCTGTGGGGGACTGAAGCTTTCTTT
J: TRBJ1-1
V: TRBV20-1
length: 11
D: .
size: .